These 30 T cell receptor beta chains were all obtained from the same sample, sequenced in a study of long-term antiretroviral therapy in people with HIV. Researchers report immunoSEQ v3.0 was run at survey level. Profiled with immunoSEQ multiplex PCR; TCRdb holds only in-frame clones, not every one. Of tens of thousands of clones in the sample, approximately 95% were seen once. Material: unsorted PBMCs, obtained 5.3 years after starting antiretroviral therapy. The receptors derive from a man aged 45-65 years with HIV.

This clone was detected only once. The genes are TRBV19 and TRBJ2-3; tentative D call: TRBD2 (7 bases). The V gene lost 3 bases and the J gene lost 5 bases, with 15 bases spanning the gap. The CDR3 loop spans 15 amino acids. Germline lookup yields CDR1 LNHDA and CDR2 SQIVND (reference sequence). CDR3 in amino acids: CASSMGRGAVDTQYF. Written as DNA, the CDR3 is TGTGCCAGTAGTATGGGACGGGGGGCGGTAGATACGCAGTATTTT.

V is TRBV25-1 and J is TRBJ2-5; D is undetermined. CDR3 length: 12 residues. The V and J ends lost 4 bases and 5 bases respectively, with 8 bases between them. Germline CDR1 MGHDK, CDR2 SYGVNS. The CDR3 is CASSGHGETQYF. DNA of the CDR3: TGTGCCAGCAGTGGACATGGGGAGACCCAGTACTTC. The variable domain in full, completed from reference TRBV25-1 and TRBJ2-5, reads EADIYQTPRYLVIGTGKKITLECSQTMGHDKMYWYQQDPGMELHLIHYSYGVNSTEKGDLSSESTVSRIRTEHFPLTLESARPSHTSQYLCASSGHGETQYFGPGTRLLVL.

The chain joins TRBV5-5 to TRBJ1-2, with a possible D match to TRBD1 (6 bases). Germline V CDR1 and CDR2: SGHKS, YYEKEE (reference sequence). Trimming removed 0 bases from V and 2 bases from J, with 11 bases in between. CDR3 size: 15 residues. CDR3 bases: TGTGCCAGCAGCTTGGCAGCCGACAGGAACTATGGCTACACCTTC. Protein product: CASSLAADRNYGYTF.

This chain connects TRBV9 to TRBJ2-3; no clear D. This CDR3 has 14 amino acids. Germline CDR1 is SGDLS and CDR2 is YYNGEE. V was clipped by 3 bases and J by 4 bases, with 12 bases between them. Here the CDR3 reads CASSAVSISDTQYF. CDR3 nucleotide sequence: TGTGCCAGCAGCGCAGTGAGTATTTCAGATACGCAGTATTTT.

The chain is built from TRBV4-1 and TRBJ1-2, with D possibly TRBD1 on 5 matching bases. CDR3 length: 17 amino acids. With 0 bases removed from V and 1 base from J, the gap between germline ends came to 15 bases. Germline loops: CDR1 MGHRA, CDR2 YSYEKL. The CDR3 bases are TGCGCCAGCAGCCAAGACCGAACAGGAAACCTTAACTATGGCTACACCTTC. Protein: CASSQDRTGNLNYGYTF.

The CDR3 DNA reads TGTGCCAGAAGCTCGGCGGGCCACGGAGGAGATACGCAGTATTTT. Its protein product is CARSSAGHGGDTQYF. The gene calls are TRBV5-3 and TRBJ2-3, with D perhaps TRBD2 (5 bases). TRBV5-3 is classed as an ORF, of uncertain function. The CDR3 totals 15 residues. V lost 3 bases and J lost 5, with 16 bases in between.

CDR3 in DNA: TGTGCCAGCAGCCAAAGCCATAGCAATCAGCCCCAGCATTTT. It yields the protein CASSQSHSNQPQHF. V gene TRBV7-2 combines with J gene TRBJ1-5; D is unresolved. This CDR3 has 14 amino acids. The ends were cut back, 5 bases at V and 0 bases at J, with 8 bases in the middle. Per germline, CDR1 SGHTA and CDR2 FQGNSA.

CDR3 nucleotides: TGTGCCAGCAGTTCTACAGGAGGAAAGTGGTTCGAGCAGTACTTC. This encodes CASSSTGGKWFEQYF. The genes are TRBV6-5 and TRBJ2-7; D may correspond to TRBD1 or TRBD2 (5 bases each). Germline loops: CDR1 MNHEY, CDR2 SVGAGI. Trimming left V 4 bases short and J 6 bases short, with 19 bases between. The CDR3 sequence is 15 residues long.

The chain couples TRBV5-8 to TRBJ1-6; D perhaps matches TRBD1 (6 bases). Looked up from germline, CDR1 is SGHTS and CDR2 is YDEGEE. Trimming shortened V by 4 bases and J by 4 bases, and 9 bases separated the two germline ends. The CDR3 totals 14 residues. DNA of the CDR3: TGTGCCAGCAGCCGGACAGTTTATAATTCACCCCTCCACTTT. It codes for CASSRTVYNSPLHF.

This clone was found once. The rearrangement joins TRBV5-4 to TRBJ1-6, with TRBD1 as a possible D gene (6 bases). The germline CDR1 and CDR2 sequences are SGHNT and YYREEE (reference sequence). The germline V and J ends were trimmed by 1 base and 2 bases, with 13 bases remaining between them. The CDR3 runs to 17 residues. The CDR3: CASSLIDPGAYNSPLHF. In DNA, the CDR3 is TGTGCCAGCAGCTTGATCGACCCAGGGGCCTATAATTCACCCCTCCACTTT.

This clone is a singleton in its sample. The V gene is TRBV11-2, the J gene TRBJ1-6; D not certain. Trimming took 3 bases from V and 7 from J, leaving 10 bases between them. CDR1 SGHAT and CDR2 FQNNGV come from the germline V gene. The CDR3 loop spans 14 amino acids. The CDR3 region has the DNA TGTGCCAGCAGCTTCTTCCCGGAGAATTCACCCCTCCACTTT. It is translated as CASSFFPENSPLHF.

The chain links TRBV15 to TRBJ1-5; no clear D gene. CDR1 is LNHNV, CDR2 YYDKDF, per germline (reference sequence). CDR3 length: 12 amino acids. Trimming removed 3 bases from V and 5 bases from J, with 5 bases in between. In nucleotides, the CDR3 is TGTGCCACCAGCAGCGGGGATCAGCCCCAGCATTTT. As protein: CATSSGDQPQHF.

The CDR3 DNA reads as TGCGCCAGCAGCTTAAACACAGGCCCCGAGCAGTACTTC. Its protein product is CASSLNTGPEQYF. This chain uses TRBV5-1 with TRBJ2-7; weak D call: TRBD1 (5 bases). The length of the CDR3 is 13 residues. Germline lookup yields CDR1 SGHRS and CDR2 YFSETQ. Between the trimmed V and J ends, which lost 2 bases and 6 bases, there was a span of 12 bases.

The V gene is TRBV5-1, the J gene TRBJ1-1, with D possibly matching TRBD1 (5 bases). This CDR3 is built from 15 residues. Trimming pared 1 base from V and 0 bases from J, leaving 10 bases between. Germline V gene data show CDR1 as SGHRS and CDR2 as YFSETQ. CDR3 loop: CASSLSGGMNTEAFF. Here the CDR3 DNA reads TGCGCCAGCAGCTTGAGTGGGGGGATGAACACTGAAGCTTTCTTT. Complete variable domain (other parts from reference TRBV5-1 and TRBJ1-1): KAGVTQTPRYLIKTRGQQVTLSCSPISGHRSVSWYQQTPGQGLQFLFEYFSETQRNKGNFPGRFSGRQFSNSRSEMNVSTLELGDSALYLCASSLSGGMNTEAFFGQGTRLTVV.

The CDR3 region is CASSYSLGGGYTF. The CDR3 DNA sequence: TGTGCCAGCAGTTACTCGCTAGGTGGTGGCTACACCTTC. V is TRBV6-5 and J is TRBJ1-2; D remains unclear. V gave up 0 bases and J gave up 7 bases, with 9 bases separating them. This CDR3 comprises 13 residues. CDR1 MNHEY and CDR2 SVGAGI come from the germline V gene.

This clone was detected once. The chain has TRBV30 and TRBJ2-2; 8 bases are shared with TRBD2. This CDR3 spans 15 amino acids. Germline CDR1 GTSNPN, CDR2 SVGIG (reference sequence). V lost 3 bases, J lost 4 bases, and 7 bases stayed unmatched. Here the CDR3 reads CAWRRGGQGTGELFF. DNA of the CDR3: TGTGCCTGGAGACGGGGGGGCCAGGGCACCGGGGAGCTGTTTTTT.

This chain connects TRBV6-1 to TRBJ2-5, with D possibly TRBD1 on 6 matching bases. Germline V gene data show CDR1 as MNHNS and CDR2 as SASEGT. The CDR3 runs 16 residues. The V end was cut by 0 bases, the J end by 5 bases, with 16 bases between. CDR3 DNA: TGTGCCAGCAGTGAAGCTCTGGGGGCTACGTGGGAGACCCAGTACTTC. Its protein is CASSEALGATWETQYF.

This CDR3 is CASSLAHRGSYGYTF. The CDR3 DNA is TGTGCCAGCAGCTTAGCACACAGGGGATCTTATGGCTACACCTTC. This chain joins TRBV7-2 and TRBJ1-2; 7 bases align to TRBD1. This CDR3 spans 15 amino acids. V shed 0 bases, J shed 5 bases, and the junction held 6 bases outside the gene matches. Per germline, CDR1 SGHTA and CDR2 FQGNSA.

The V and J genes are TRBV19 and TRBJ2-7, with 8 bases that match TRBD1. Germline V gives CDR1 LNHDA, CDR2 SQIVND (reference sequence). CDR3 size: 15 residues. The ends lost 3 bases at V and 0 bases at J; junction bases unmatched: 4. The CDR3 here is CASSIRDRNSYEQYF. In DNA, the CDR3 is TGTGCCAGTAGTATCCGGGACAGGAACTCCTACGAGCAGTACTTC. Full variable domain (remainder filled in from reference TRBV19 and TRBJ2-7): DGGITQSPKYLFRKEGQNVTLSCEQNLNHDAMYWYRQDPGQGLRLIYYSQIVNDFQKGDIAEGYSVSREKKESFPLTVTSAQKNPTAFYLCASSIRDRNSYEQYFGPGTRLTVT.

This chain uses TRBV7-2 with TRBJ2-2, with D possibly TRBD2 on 6 matching bases. The length of the CDR3 is 15 residues. Looked up from germline, CDR1 is SGHTA and CDR2 is FQGNSA. V shed 5 bases and J shed 1 base, with 11 bases lying between them. The CDR3 spells CASSLSGGNTGELFF. The CDR3 DNA sequence: TGTGCCAGCAGCCTTAGCGGAGGGAACACCGGGGAGCTGTTTTTT. Using reference TRBV7-2 and TRBJ2-2 for the parts outside the CDR3, the full variable domain is GAGVSQSPSNKVTEKGKDVELRCDPISGHTALYWYRQSLGQGLEFLIYFQGNSAPDKSGLPSDRFSAERTGGSVSTLTIQRTQQEDSAVYLCASSLSGGNTGELFFGEGSRLTVL.

This sequence joins TRBV18 and TRBJ2-2; D possibly corresponds to TRBD1 (5 bases). The CDR3 consists of 14 residues. Trimming left V 4 bases short and J 1 base short, with 7 bases between. Germline V gene data show CDR1 as KGHSH and CDR2 as LQKENI. The CDR3 bases are TGTGCCAGCTCACGCGGACAGAACACCGGGGAGCTGTTTTTT. Translation: CASSRGQNTGELFF.

This chain uses TRBV19 with TRBJ2-2; no clear D gene. Germline V gene data show CDR1 as LNHDA and CDR2 as SQIVND (reference sequence). V was shortened by 4 bases and J by 5 bases, with 8 bases between the two germline ends. The CDR3 consists of 13 residues. DNA for the CDR3: TGTGCCAGTAGTACCATTACGACCGGGGAGCTGTTTTTT. Translation gives CASSTITTGELFF.

This sequence joins TRBV7-6 and TRBJ1-2; TRBD1 matches 7 bases. This CDR3 comprises 13 residues. Germline CDR1 SGHVS, CDR2 FNYEAQ. V was clipped by 2 bases and J by 6 bases; unmatched bases: 3. The CDR3, as DNA: TGTGCCAGCAGCTTAAAGCAGGGGGATGGCTACACCTTC. It specifies CASSLKQGDGYTF.

This clone was recorded only once. The genes are TRBV9 and TRBJ2-7; 7 nucleotides match TRBD1. The CDR3 length is 14 residues. Germline CDR1 is SGDLS and CDR2 is YYNGEE. The ends lost 3 bases at V and 3 bases at J; junction bases unmatched: 6. In DNA, the CDR3 is TGTGCCAGCAGCGGAAGATGGGACAGCTACGAGCAGTACTTC. This sequence encodes CASSGRWDSYEQYF.

V is TRBV6-6 and J is TRBJ2-3; no clear D. The V and J ends lost 0 bases and 0 bases respectively, with 4 bases between them. The germline gives CDR1 MNHNY, CDR2 SVGAGI (reference sequence). CDR3 length equals 14 residues. The CDR3 is CASSYSASTDTQYF. In DNA form, the CDR3 reads TGTGCCAGCAGTTACTCGGCCAGCACAGATACGCAGTATTTT.

The chain combines TRBV12-5 with TRBJ1-5; no firm D call. The ends were cut back, 1 base at V and 3 bases at J, with 1 base in the middle. The V gene's germline CDR1 is LGHNT and CDR2 FRNRAP. CDR3 length: 12 residues. The chain's CDR3 is CASGLDNQPQHF. The CDR3 nucleotides read TGTGCTAGTGGTTTGGACAATCAGCCCCAGCATTTT.

V is TRBV6-6 and J is TRBJ1-6; D gene ambiguous. Germline CDR1 is MNHNY and CDR2 is SVGAGI (reference sequence). The germline V and J ends were trimmed by 6 bases and 6 bases, with 9 bases remaining between them. The CDR3 contains 13 residues. Here the CDR3 DNA reads TGTGCCAGCAGGACACCCAGTAATTCACCCCTCCACTTT. As protein: CASRTPSNSPLHF.

This chain joins TRBV28 and TRBJ1-5; a weak D match, TRBD1 (6 bases). This CDR3 has 15 amino acids. The germline CDR1 and CDR2 sequences are MDHEN and SYDVKM. Trimming stripped 6 bases from V and 0 bases from J, with 12 bases between. Here the CDR3 reads CASRPWTVSNQPQHF. The CDR3 DNA follows: TGTGCCAGCAGACCCTGGACAGTTAGCAATCAGCCCCAGCATTTT.

J is TRBJ1-1 and V is TRBV7-2; TRBD1 agrees at 10 bases. With V trimmed by 5 bases and J by 4 bases, 7 bases remained unmatched. Germline V gives CDR1 SGHTA, CDR2 FQGNSA. The CDR3 is 15 amino acids. The CDR3 DNA reads as TGTGCCAGCAGCCTCCCCGGGACAGGGGCCACTGAAGCTTTCTTT. Protein sequence: CASSLPGTGATEAFF.

The chain combines TRBV2 with TRBJ2-7; D is possibly TRBD1 (5 bases). CDR3 length equals 15 residues. Germline assignment: CDR1 SNHLY and CDR2 FYNNEI. The V end lost 3 bases, the J end lost 5 bases, and 17 bases lay between the germline ends. DNA for the CDR3: TGTGCCAGCAGTGATGGGGCAGGAACTACGGACGAGCAGTACTTC. This encodes CASSDGAGTTDEQYF. Filled out from reference TRBV2 and TRBJ2-7, the complete variable domain reads EPEVTQTPSHQVTQMGQEVILRCVPISNHLYFYWYRQILGQKVEFLVSFYNNEISEKSEIFDDQFSVERPDGSNFTLKIRSTKLEDSAMYFCASSDGAGTTDEQYFGPGTRLTVT.